These T cell receptor beta chains were read from a single sample in a study of OX40 agonist ivuxolimab in advanced cancers. Profiling relied on immunoSEQ multiplex PCR, and the TCRdb table lists in-frame clones only, not all of them. The sample holds about 80,000 clones, almost 85% seen once. Specimen: CD4+ or CD8+ T cells sorted from blood, collected in a trial of the OX40 agonist ivuxolimab. The receptors originated from an adult with an advanced solid tumor such as melanoma, head and neck, liver or kidney cancer. Both conserved end residues are part of each CDR3. The D gene is left open where the match is weak. Some rows have no size entry. The others give once, few or many, or a class for an expanded clone.

J gene,D gene,clone size,V gene,CDR3 length,CDR3 DNA,CDR3 protein
TRBJ1-2,TRBD1,NA,TRBV7-2,16,TGTGCCATCCCCGCCGTGCAGGGGGCATCATCGAGTGGCTACACCTTC,CAIPAVQGASSSGYTF
TRBJ2-1,NA,NA,TRBV18,14,TGTGCCAGCTCACCGAACAACAGGGCCAATGAGCAGTTCTTC,CASSPNNRANEQFF
TRBJ2-3,TRBD1,NA,TRBV11-3,15,TGTGCCAGCAGCTTAGGACAGGGGAGCACAGATACGCAGTATTTT,CASSLGQGSTDTQYF
TRBJ2-7,TRBD1,NA,TRBV6-1,16,TGTGCCAGCAGTGAAGCGATAGGACAGGGGGCAGGCGAGCAGTACTTC,CASSEAIGQGAGEQYF
TRBJ2-5,NA,few,TRBV15,15,TGTGCCACCAGCAGTACCCCGGGAGAACAAGAGACCCAGTACTTC,CATSSTPGEQETQYF
TRBJ1-2,TRBD1,NA,TRBV5-1,15,TGCGCCAGCAGCTCGCAGGGGGCTAAGCACGATGGCTACACCTTC,CASSSQGAKHDGYTF
TRBJ1-2,TRBD1,few,TRBV11-2,16,TGTGCCAGCAGCTTAGGAGAAGACAGGGCCAATAGAAGGTACACCTTC,CASSLGEDRANRRYTF
TRBJ1-5,TRBD1,NA,TRBV15,16,TGTGCCACCAGCAGAACCCGGGACAGGGGTAGTCAGCCCCAGCATTTT,CATSRTRDRGSQPQHF
TRBJ2-7,NA,NA,TRBV11-2,12,TGTGCCAGCAGCTTAAGGGGTTTAGAGCAGTACTTC,CASSLRGLEQYF
TRBJ2-7,NA,NA,TRBV5-1,14,TGCGCCAGCAGAATAAACGGGGGTTCCTACGAGCAGTACTTC,CASRINGGSYEQYF
TRBJ2-2,TRBD2,NA,TRBV5-4,16,TGTGCCAGCAGCTTGGATAGCGGGAGAGAAAGGGGGGAGCTGTTTTTT,CASSLDSGRERGELFF
TRBJ1-1,NA,few,TRBV19,13,TGTGCCAGTAGTATCGAGGGGAACACTGAAGCTTTCTTT,CASSIEGNTEAFF
TRBJ2-7,NA,NA,TRBV12-5,15,TGTGCTAGTGGTCCCCATCGAGGCGGCTCCTACGAGCAGTACTTC,CASGPHRGGSYEQYF
TRBJ1-3,NA,NA,TRBV6-5,15,TGTGCCAGCAGTTCCTCCCGGGGCTTTGGAAACACCATATATTTT,CASSSSRGFGNTIYF
TRBJ1-1,NA,NA,TRBV2,12,TGTGCCAGCAGGGGGGATGGCACTGAAGCTTTCTTT,CASRGDGTEAFF
TRBJ1-5,NA,once,TRBV29-1,15,TGCAGCGTTGTGTGTAGGGGGACCAGCAATCAGCCCCAGCATTTT,CSVVCRGTSNQPQHF
TRBJ2-3,NA,NA,TRBV9,16,TGTGCCAGCAGCCCCGGGTTGGGGCCCGCGGGAGATACGCAGTATTTT,CASSPGLGPAGDTQYF
TRBJ2-1,NA,NA,TRBV5-1,15,TGCGCCAGCAGACGTCTGCCGGGACCAGAAAATGAGCAGTTCTTC,CASRRLPGPENEQFF
TRBJ1-1,NA,NA,TRBV9,17,TGTGCCAGCAGCGCTACCACCCACCCACAGGGTAACACTGAAGCTTTCTTT,CASSATTHPQGNTEAFF
TRBJ1-2,TRBD1,NA,TRBV7-2,14,TGTGCCAGCAGCCCCGGACAGGCTTTCTATGGCTACACCTTC,CASSPGQAFYGYTF
TRBJ2-1,NA,NA,TRBV6-6,15,TGTGCCAGCACCGACACTTTATTCCAGCCCAATGAGCAGTTCTTC,CASTDTLFQPNEQFF
TRBJ2-7,TRBD1,NA,TRBV7-9,14,TGTGCCAGCAGCCAGTCGAAGACAGGGGCTTCGGAGTACTTC,CASSQSKTGASEYF
TRBJ1-2,NA,once,TRBV18,12,TGTGCCAGCTCACCAGGGAAGGCTGGCTACACCTTC,CASSPGKAGYTF